This TCR beta chain emerged from a study of blood T cell repertoires in COVID-19. The CDR3 is 14 residues long. Germline CDR1 reads LGHNT; CDR2 reads FRNRAP. V lost 5 bases, J lost 1 base, and 10 bases lay in between. Two consecutive negative NP/OP PCR tests, clearance, or resolved symptoms defined Cohort 3 recovery. Assay: immunoSEQ multiplex PCR; the TCRdb copy retains only in-frame clones and omits some. The sample holds about 130,000 clones; about 80% are singletons and the top ten take approximately 9.2%. V and J are TRBV12-5 and TRBJ2-3, with a tentative D call TRBD1 (6 bases). Sequences were obtained from PBMCs or T cells enriched from blood (not recorded which). The TCR comes from a middle-aged man who had recovered from COVID-19. The CDR3 nucleotides read TGTGCTAGTGGTCCAGGGGACCGCACAGATACGCAGTATTTT. This sequence encodes CASGPGDRTDTQYF.